The 4 T cell receptor beta chains given below trace back to one sample, sequenced in a study of blood T cell repertoires in COVID-19. The repertoire was sequenced with immunoSEQ multiplex PCR; TCRdb's copy has only in-frame clones and lacks some. The sample has some 110,000 clones, about 85% seen once. The sample consisted of peripheral blood. These receptors were collected from a man aged 40-50 years with acute or convalescent COVID-19.

The CDR3 loop is CASSQDWPYNEQFF. The CDR3 DNA reads as TGTGCCAGCAGCCAAGATTGGCCCTACAATGAGCAGTTCTTC. The genes are TRBV3-1 (or the pseudogene TRBV3-2) and TRBJ2-1; D remains unclear. Germline assignment: CDR1 LGHDT and CDR2 YNNKEL (reference sequence). The CDR3 runs to 14 residues. Trimming left V 0 bases short and J 2 bases short, with 5 bases between.

The rearrangement links TRBV30 to TRBJ1-1, with a weak D call TRBD1 (6 bases). CDR3 length equals 13 residues. Trimming removed 5 bases from V and 2 bases from J, with 12 bases in between. Germline CDR1 GTSNPN, CDR2 SVGIG (reference sequence). The CDR3 here is CAWRTDSNTEAFF. The CDR3 coding sequence is TGTGCCTGGCGGACGGACAGCAACACTGAAGCTTTCTTT.

Concerning this clone itself: This sample includes further DNA sequences coding for the same CDR3. The genes are TRBV2 and TRBJ2-1; TRBD1 matches 7 bases. Germline V CDR1 and CDR2: SNHLY, FYNNEI. The CDR3 is made up of 13 amino acids. V lost 4 bases and J lost 3; bases outside the gene matches: 0. The CDR3 sequence: CASSGQGYNEQFF. In DNA form, the CDR3 reads TGTGCCAGCAGTGGACAGGGCTACAATGAGCAGTTCTTC.

In DNA form, the CDR3 reads TGTGCCAGCAGCTTTGGACTAGCGGGGGGGCTCGTAGAGACCCAGTACTTC. It yields the protein CASSFGLAGGLVETQYF. The chain recombines TRBV9 with TRBJ2-5; TRBD2 matches 15 bases. The CDR3 is 17 residues long. The germline CDR1 and CDR2 sequences are SGDLS and YYNGEE. The V and J ends lost 4 bases and 4 bases, in that order; junction bases with no gene match: 8. Full variable domain (missing parts from reference TRBV9 and TRBJ2-5): DSGVTQTPKHLITATGQRVTLRCSPRSGDLSVYWYQQSLDQGLQFLIQYYNGEERAKGNILERFSAQQFPDLHSELNLSSLELGDSALYFCASSFGLAGGLVETQYFGPGTRLLVL.